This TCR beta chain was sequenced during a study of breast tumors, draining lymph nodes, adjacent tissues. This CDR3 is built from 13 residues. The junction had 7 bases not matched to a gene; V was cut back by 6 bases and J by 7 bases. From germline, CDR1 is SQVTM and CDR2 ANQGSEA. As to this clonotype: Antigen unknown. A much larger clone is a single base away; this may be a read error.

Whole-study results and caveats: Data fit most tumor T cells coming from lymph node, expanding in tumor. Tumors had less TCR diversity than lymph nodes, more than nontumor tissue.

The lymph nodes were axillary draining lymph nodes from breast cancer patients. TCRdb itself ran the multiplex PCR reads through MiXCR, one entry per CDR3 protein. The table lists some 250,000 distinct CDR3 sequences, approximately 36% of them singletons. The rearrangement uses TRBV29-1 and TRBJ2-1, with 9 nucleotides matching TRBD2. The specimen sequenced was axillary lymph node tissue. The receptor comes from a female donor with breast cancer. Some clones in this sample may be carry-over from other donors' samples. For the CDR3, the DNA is TGCAGCGTGGGTAGCGGGAGCGAAAATGAGCAGTTCTTC. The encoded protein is CSVGSGSENEQFF.